This TCR beta chain was sequenced during a study of blood T cell repertoires in COVID-19. Study at large: Material from acute and convalescent COVID-19 was sourced from the United States, Italy and Spain.

The repertoire was sequenced with immunoSEQ multiplex PCR; TCRdb's copy has only in-frame clones and lacks some. Of roughly 180,000 clones listed, roughly 82% are singletons. Germline lookup yields CDR1 SGHTA and CDR2 FQGNSA. The CDR3 totals 15 residues. V shed 4 bases and J 6 bases; nucleotides not matched to a gene: 12. The J gene is TRBJ2-7, the V gene TRBV7-2, with 7 bases that match TRBD1. The sequencing input was PBMCs or T cells enriched from blood (not recorded which). The receptor comes from a man between 35 and 55 years old who had recovered from COVID-19. CDR3 coding DNA: TGTGCCAGCAGCTCCACCGGGGACAGCGGAGGCGAGCAGTACTTC. Residues: CASSSTGDSGGEQYF.